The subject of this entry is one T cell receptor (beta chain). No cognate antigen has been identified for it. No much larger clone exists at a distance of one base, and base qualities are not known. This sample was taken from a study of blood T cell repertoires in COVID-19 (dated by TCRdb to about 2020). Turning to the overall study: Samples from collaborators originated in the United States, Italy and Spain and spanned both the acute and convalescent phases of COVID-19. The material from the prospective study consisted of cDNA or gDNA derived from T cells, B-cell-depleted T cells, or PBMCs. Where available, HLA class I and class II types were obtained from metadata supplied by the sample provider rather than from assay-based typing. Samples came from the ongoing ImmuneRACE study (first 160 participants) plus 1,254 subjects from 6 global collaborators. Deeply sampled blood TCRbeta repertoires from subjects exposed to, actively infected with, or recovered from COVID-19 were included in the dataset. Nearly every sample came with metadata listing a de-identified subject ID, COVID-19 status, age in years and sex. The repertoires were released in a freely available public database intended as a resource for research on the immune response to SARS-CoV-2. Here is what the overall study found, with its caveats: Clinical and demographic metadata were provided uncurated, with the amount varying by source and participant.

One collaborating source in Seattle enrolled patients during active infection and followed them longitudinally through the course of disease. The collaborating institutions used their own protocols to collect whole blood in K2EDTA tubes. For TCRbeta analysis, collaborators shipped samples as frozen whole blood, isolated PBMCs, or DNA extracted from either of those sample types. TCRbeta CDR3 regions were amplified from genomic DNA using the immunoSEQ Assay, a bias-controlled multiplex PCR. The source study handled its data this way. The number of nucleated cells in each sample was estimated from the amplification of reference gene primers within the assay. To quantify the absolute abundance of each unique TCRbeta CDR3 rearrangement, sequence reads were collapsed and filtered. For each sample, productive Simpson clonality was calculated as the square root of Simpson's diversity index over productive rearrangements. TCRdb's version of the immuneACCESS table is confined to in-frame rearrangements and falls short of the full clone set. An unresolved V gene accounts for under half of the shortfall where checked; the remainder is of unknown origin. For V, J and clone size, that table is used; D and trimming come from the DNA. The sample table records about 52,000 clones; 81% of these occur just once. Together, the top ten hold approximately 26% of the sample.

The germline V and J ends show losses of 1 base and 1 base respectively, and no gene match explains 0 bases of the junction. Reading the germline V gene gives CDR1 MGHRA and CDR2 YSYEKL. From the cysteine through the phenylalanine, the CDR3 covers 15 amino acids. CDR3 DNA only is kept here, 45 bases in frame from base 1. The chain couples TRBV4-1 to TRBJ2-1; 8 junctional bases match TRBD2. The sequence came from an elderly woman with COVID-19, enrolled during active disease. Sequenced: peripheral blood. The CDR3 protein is CASSQVAGSYNEQFF. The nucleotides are TGCGCCAGCAGCCAAGTAGCGGGATCCTACAATGAGCAGTTCTTC.